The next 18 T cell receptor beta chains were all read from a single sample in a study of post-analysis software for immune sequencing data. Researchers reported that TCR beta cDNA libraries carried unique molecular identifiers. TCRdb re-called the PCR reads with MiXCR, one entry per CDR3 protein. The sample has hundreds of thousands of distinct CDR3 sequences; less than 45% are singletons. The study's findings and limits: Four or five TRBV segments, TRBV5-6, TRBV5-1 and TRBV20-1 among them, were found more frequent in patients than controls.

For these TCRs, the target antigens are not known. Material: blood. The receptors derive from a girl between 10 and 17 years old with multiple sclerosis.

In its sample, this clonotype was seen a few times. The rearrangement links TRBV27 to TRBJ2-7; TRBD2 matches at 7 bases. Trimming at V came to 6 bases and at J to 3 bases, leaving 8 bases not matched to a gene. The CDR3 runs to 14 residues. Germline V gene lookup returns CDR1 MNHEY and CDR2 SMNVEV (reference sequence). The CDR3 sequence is CASSLTSRSYEQYF. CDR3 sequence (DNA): TGTGCCAGCAGCCTGACTAGCAGGAGCTACGAGCAGTACTTC.

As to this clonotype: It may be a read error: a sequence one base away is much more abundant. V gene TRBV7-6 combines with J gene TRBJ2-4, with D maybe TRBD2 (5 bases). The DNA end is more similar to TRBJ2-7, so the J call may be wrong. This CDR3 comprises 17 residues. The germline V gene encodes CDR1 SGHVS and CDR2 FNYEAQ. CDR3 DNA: TGTACCAGCAGCTTTAAACCCTCCCAGGACTCGTCCTACGAGCAGTACTTC. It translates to CTSSFKPSQDSSYEQYF.

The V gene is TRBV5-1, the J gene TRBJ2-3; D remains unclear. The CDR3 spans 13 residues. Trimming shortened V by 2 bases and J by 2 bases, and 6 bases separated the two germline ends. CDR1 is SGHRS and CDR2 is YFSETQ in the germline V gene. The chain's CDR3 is CASSFQATDTQYF. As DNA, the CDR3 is TGCGCCAGCAGCTTCCAGGCCACAGATACGCAGTATTTT.

The CDR3 sequence: CASSFIGEQYF. CDR3 sequence (DNA): TGTGCCAGCAGTTTCATCGGCGAGCAGTACTTC. The chain uses TRBV28 and TRBJ2-5; D not resolved. The end of the DNA is better explained by TRBJ2-7, so the J call may be wrong. CDR1 MDHEN and CDR2 SYDVKM come from the germline V gene. The CDR3 sequence is 11 residues long.

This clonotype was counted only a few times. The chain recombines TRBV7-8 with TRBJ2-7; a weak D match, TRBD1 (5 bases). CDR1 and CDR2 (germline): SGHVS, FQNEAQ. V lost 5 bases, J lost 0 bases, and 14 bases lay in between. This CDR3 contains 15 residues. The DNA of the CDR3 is TGTGCCAGCAGCGAAATCAGGGTGGGCTCCTACGAGCAGTACTTC. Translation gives CASSEIRVGSYEQYF.

The CDR3 DNA reads as TGCGCCAGCAGCTTTTGGGACAACTCCTACGAGCAGTACTTC. Residues: CASSFWDNSYEQYF. This chain joins TRBV5-1 and TRBJ2-7, with D perhaps matching TRBD1 (6 bases). This CDR3 contains 14 residues. V was trimmed by 2 bases and J by 0 bases, leaving 9 bases between them. CDR1 SGHRS and CDR2 YFSETQ come from the germline V gene.

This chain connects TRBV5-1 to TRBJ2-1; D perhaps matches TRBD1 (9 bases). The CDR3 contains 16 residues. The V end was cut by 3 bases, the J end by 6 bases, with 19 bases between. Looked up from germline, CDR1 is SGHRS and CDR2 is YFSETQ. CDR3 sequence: CASSSTGGAGANEQFF. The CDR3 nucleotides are TGCGCCAGCAGCTCGACAGGGGGAGCGGGGGCCAATGAGCAGTTCTTC.

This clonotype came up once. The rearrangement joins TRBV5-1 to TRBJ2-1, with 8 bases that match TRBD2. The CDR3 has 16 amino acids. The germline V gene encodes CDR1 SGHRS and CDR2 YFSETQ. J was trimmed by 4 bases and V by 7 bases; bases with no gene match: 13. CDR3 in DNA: TGCGCCAGCTCCTCCCAATCGGGAGGGGGGTACAATGAGCAGTTCTTC. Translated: CASSSQSGGGYNEQFF.

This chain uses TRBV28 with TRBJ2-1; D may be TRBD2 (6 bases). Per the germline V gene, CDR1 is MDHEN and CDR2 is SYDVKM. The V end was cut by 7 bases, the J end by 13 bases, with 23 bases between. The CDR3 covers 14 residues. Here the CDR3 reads CASNYGQGGETQFF. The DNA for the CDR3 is TGTGCCAGCAACTACGGGCAGGGAGGAGAGACCCAGTTCTTC.

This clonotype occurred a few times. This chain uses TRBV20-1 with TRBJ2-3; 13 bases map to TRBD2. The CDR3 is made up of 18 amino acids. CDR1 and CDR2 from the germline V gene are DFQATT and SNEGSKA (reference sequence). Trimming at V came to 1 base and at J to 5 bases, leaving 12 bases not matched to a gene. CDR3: CSARVTSGRVLSIDTQYF. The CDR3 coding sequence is TGCAGTGCTAGAGTAACTAGCGGGAGGGTACTTTCTATAGATACGCAGTATTTT.

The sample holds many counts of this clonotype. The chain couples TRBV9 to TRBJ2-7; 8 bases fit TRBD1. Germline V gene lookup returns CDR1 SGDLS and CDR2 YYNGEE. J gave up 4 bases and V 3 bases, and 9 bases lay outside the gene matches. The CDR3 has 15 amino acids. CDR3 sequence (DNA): TGTGCCAGCAGCGCAGACCCGGGACAGGCATACGAGCAGTACTTC. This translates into CASSADPGQAYEQYF.

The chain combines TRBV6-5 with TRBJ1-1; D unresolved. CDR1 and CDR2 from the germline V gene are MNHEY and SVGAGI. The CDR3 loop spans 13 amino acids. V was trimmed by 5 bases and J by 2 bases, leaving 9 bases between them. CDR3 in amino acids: CASSGGSNTEAFF. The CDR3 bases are TGTGCCAGCAGTGGAGGCAGCAACACTGAAGCTTTCTTT.

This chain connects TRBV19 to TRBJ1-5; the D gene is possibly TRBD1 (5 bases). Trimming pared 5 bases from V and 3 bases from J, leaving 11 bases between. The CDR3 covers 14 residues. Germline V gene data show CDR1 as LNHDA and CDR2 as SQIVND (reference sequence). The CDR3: CASSVGANNQPQHF. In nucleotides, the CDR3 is TGTGCCAGTAGTGTCGGGGCAAACAATCAGCCCCAGCATTTT.

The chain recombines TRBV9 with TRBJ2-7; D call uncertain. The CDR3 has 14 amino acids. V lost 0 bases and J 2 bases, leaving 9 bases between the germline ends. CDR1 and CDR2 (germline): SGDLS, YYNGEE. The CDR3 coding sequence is TGTGCCAGCAGCGTAGGAGAAAGCCCCTACGAGCAGTACTTC. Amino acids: CASSVGESPYEQYF.

CDR3 in amino acids: CVGTAKAGVINEQFF. Written as DNA, the CDR3 is TGTGTCGGCACAGCCAAGGCGGGAGTAATAAATGAGCAGTTCTTC. The V gene is TRBV2, the J gene TRBJ2-1; 7 nucleotides agree with TRBD2. CDR3 size: 15 residues. CDR1 and CDR2 from the germline V gene are SNHLY and FYNNEI.

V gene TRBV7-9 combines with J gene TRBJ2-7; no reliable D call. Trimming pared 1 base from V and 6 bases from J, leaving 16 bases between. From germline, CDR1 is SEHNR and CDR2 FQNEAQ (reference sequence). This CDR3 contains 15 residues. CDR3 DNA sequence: TGTGCCAGCAGCTTAGAGCCTGCGAATGACTGCGAGCAGTACTTC. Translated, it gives CASSLEPANDCEQYF.

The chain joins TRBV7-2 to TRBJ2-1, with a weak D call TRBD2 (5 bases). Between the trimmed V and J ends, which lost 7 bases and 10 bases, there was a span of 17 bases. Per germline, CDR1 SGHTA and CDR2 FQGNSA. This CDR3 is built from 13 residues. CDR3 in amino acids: CASNRPTTGEQFF. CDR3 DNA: TGTGCCAGCAACAGACCTACGACGGGAGAGCAGTTCTTC.

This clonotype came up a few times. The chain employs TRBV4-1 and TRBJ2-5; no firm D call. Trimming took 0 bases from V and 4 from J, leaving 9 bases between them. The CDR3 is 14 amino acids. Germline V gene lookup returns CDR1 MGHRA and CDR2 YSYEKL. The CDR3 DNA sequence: TGCGCCAGCAGCCAAGATGCAGCTCGAGAGACCCAGTACTTC. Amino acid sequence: CASSQDAARETQYF.